Each of the 20 T cell receptor beta chains below was sequenced from the same sample in a study of chemoradiotherapy in HPV16-positive cancers (dated by TCRdb to between 2020 and 2023). Library preparation was by the immunoSEQ multiplex PCR assay. TCRdb retrieved this table from immuneACCESS and kept in-frame rearrangements only. Not all clones are present; in checked studies, unresolved V genes account for under half, and no reason is known for the remainder. Across this sample there are about 68,000 clones, with almost 90% seen only once. The ten largest clones capture 3.5% to 4.5% of the sample. The material was blood, obtained from a patient who underwent chemoradiotherapy. The receptor source for this set is a human donor with HPV-associated anogenital cancer.

This sequence joins TRBV13 and TRBJ2-4; D uncertain. The CDR3 totals 13 residues. Trimming cost V 1 base and J 8 bases, with 9 bases left between them. CDR1 and CDR2 (germline): PRHDT, FYEKMQ (reference sequence). CDR3 DNA: TGTGCCAGCAGCTTAGATGGTGGGGACATTCAGTACTTC. It translates to CASSLDGGDIQYF.

The CDR3 DNA is TGTGCCAGCAGCTCAACAAGCAGGACCGGAACAGATACGCAGTATTTT. It yields the protein CASSSTSRTGTDTQYF. This chain links TRBV7-9 with TRBJ2-3; D gene unclear. There are 16 residues in the CDR3. The ends were cut back, 4 bases at V and 3 bases at J, with 17 bases in the middle. Germline V gene lookup returns CDR1 SEHNR and CDR2 FQNEAQ (reference sequence).

As regards this clone: Other DNA sequences in this specimen translate into the identical CDR3. The V call is TRBV28, the J call TRBJ2-2; D is possibly TRBD1 (5 bases). The V end lost 1 base, the J end lost 5 bases, and 5 bases lay between the germline ends. CDR3 length: 13 amino acids. CDR1 MDHEN and CDR2 SYDVKM come from the germline V gene. CDR3 sequence: CASSLSGTGELFF. The DNA of the CDR3 is TGTGCCAGCAGTTTATCAGGGACCGGGGAGCTGTTTTTT. Full variable domain (missing parts from reference TRBV28 and TRBJ2-2): DVKVTQSSRYLVKRTGEKVFLECVQDMDHENMFWYRQDPGLGLRLIYFSYDVKMKEKGDIPEGYSVSREKKERFSLILESASTNQTSMYLCASSLSGTGELFFGEGSRLTVL.

V gene TRBV13 combines with J gene TRBJ1-2, with 7 nucleotides matching TRBD1. With V trimmed by 4 bases and J by 1 base, 9 bases remained unmatched. The germline CDR1 and CDR2 sequences are PRHDT and FYEKMQ (reference sequence). The CDR3 runs 16 residues. The CDR3 is CASSSMQGERNYGYTF. In nucleotides, the CDR3 is TGTGCCAGCAGCTCGATGCAGGGGGAACGTAACTATGGCTACACCTTC.

The rearrangement joins TRBV15 to TRBJ2-2; D is unclear. V was pared by 5 bases and J by 1 base, with 8 bases between. The CDR3 spans 14 residues. CDR1 LNHNV and CDR2 YYDKDF come from the germline V gene (reference sequence). The CDR3 protein is CATSPDMNTGELFF. The CDR3 coding sequence is TGTGCCACCAGCCCGGATATGAACACCGGGGAGCTGTTTTTT.

This clone was seen a single time. The chain combines TRBV7-2 with TRBJ2-7; 9 positions match TRBD1. Per the germline V gene, CDR1 is SGHTA and CDR2 is FQGNSA. After removal of 5 bases from V and 3 bases from J, the junction contained 11 bases not matched to a gene. The CDR3 consists of 16 residues. The CDR3 sequence is CASSHQGQGGNYEQYF. The CDR3 nucleotides read TGTGCCAGCAGCCATCAGGGACAGGGAGGGAACTACGAGCAGTACTTC. Full variable domain (remainder filled in from reference TRBV7-2 and TRBJ2-7): GAGVSQSPSNKVTEKGKDVELRCDPISGHTALYWYRQSLGQGLEFLIYFQGNSAPDKSGLPSDRFSAERTGGSVSTLTIQRTQQEDSAVYLCASSHQGQGGNYEQYFGPGTRLTVT.

The chain combines TRBV2 with TRBJ2-5; 11 bases line up with TRBD1. The CDR3 is 14 amino acids. The V and J ends lost 11 bases and 5 bases, in that order; junction bases with no gene match: 10. Germline values: CDR1 SNHLY, CDR2 FYNNEI. CDR3 sequence (DNA): TGTGCCGGGAGCCGGACAGGGGGCTCGGAGACCCAGTACTTC. As protein: CAGSRTGGSETQYF.

This chain links TRBV7-2 with TRBJ1-1; D is uncertain. The CDR3 extends over 15 amino acids. Trimming took off 1 base at V and 8 bases at J, with 17 bases between the two ends. The germline CDR1 and CDR2 sequences are SGHTA and FQGNSA. CDR3 protein: CASSLGGFRGAEAFF. The CDR3 coding sequence is TGTGCCAGCAGCTTAGGGGGTTTTCGCGGAGCCGAAGCTTTCTTT.

The chain carries TRBV2 and TRBJ1-1; 7 nucleotides agree with TRBD1. The CDR3 spans 14 residues. Germline values: CDR1 SNHLY, CDR2 FYNNEI. J was trimmed by 5 bases and V by 4 bases; bases with no gene match: 7. CDR3 sequence (DNA): TGTGCCAGCAGTGGGGACAGCGCGGCTACTGAAGCTTTCTTT. Translated: CASSGDSAATEAFF.

CDR3 coding DNA: TGCGCCAGCAGTGAAAGGGGGCTGGCTGGGGCCAACGTCCTGACTTTC. Its protein product is CASSERGLAGANVLTF. The chain employs TRBV10-2 and TRBJ2-6, with 7 bases aligning to TRBD1. The J segment lost 2 bases and the V segment lost 3 bases, leaving 4 bases of the junction unmatched. There are 16 residues in the CDR3. Germline CDR1 WSHSY, CDR2 SAAADI.

The chain uses TRBV11-3 and TRBJ2-7; TRBD2 might be the D (6 bases). V was pared by 4 bases and J by 4 bases, with 32 bases between. CDR3 size: 20 residues. Germline assignment: CDR1 SGHNT and CDR2 YENEEA. The CDR3 nucleotides read TGTGCCAGCAGCTGTCCCAGTCCGCGGGGTTCATTAGCGACAGAATACGAGCAGTACTTC. Its translation is CASSCPSPRGSLATEYEQYF.

The V call is TRBV7-6, the J call TRBJ2-1, with 9 nucleotides matching TRBD2. The CDR3 consists of 16 residues. V lost 1 base and J lost 7; bases outside the gene matches: 8. The germline V gene has CDR1 SGHVS and CDR2 FNYEAQ. The CDR3, as DNA: TGTGCCAGCAGCTTAGAGGCGGGAGGGCCATGGAATGAGCAGTTCTTC. As protein: CASSLEAGGPWNEQFF.

The chain couples TRBV5-4 to TRBJ1-4, with 9 bases lining up with TRBD1. The CDR3 consists of 14 residues. In germline, CDR1 is SGHNT, CDR2 YYREEE (reference sequence). Germline trimming cut 4 bases from V and 7 bases from J; bases unmatched to any gene: 5. The CDR3 loop reads CASSTGGWSEKLFF. The DNA of the CDR3 is TGTGCCAGCAGCACAGGGGGCTGGAGTGAAAAACTGTTTTTT. Combining the CDR3 with reference TRBV5-4 and TRBJ1-4 gives the whole variable domain ETGVTQSPTHLIKTRGQQVTLRCSSQSGHNTVSWYQQALGQGPQFIFQYYREEENGRGNFPPRFSGLQFPNYSSELNVNALELDDSALYLCASSTGGWSEKLFFGSGTQLSVL.

This chain uses TRBV11-2 with TRBJ1-6; 9 bases are shared with TRBD1. The germline V gene has CDR1 SGHAT and CDR2 FQNNGV. Unmatched junction bases numbered 6, after V lost 5 bases and J lost 7 bases. The CDR3 spans 15 residues. The CDR3 loop reads CASSRTTGGNSPLHF. In nucleotides, the CDR3 is TGTGCCAGCAGCCGGACTACAGGGGGCAATTCACCCCTCCACTTT.

The chain couples TRBV29-1 to TRBJ2-3; possibly TRBD1 for D (6 bases). CDR3 length equals 16 residues. Germline V gene data show CDR1 as SQVTM and CDR2 as ANQGSEA. Trimming took 6 bases from V and 1 from J, leaving 20 bases between them. CDR3 region: CSVALQGRGGTDTQYF. The CDR3 DNA reads TGCAGCGTCGCCTTACAGGGAAGGGGAGGCACAGATACGCAGTATTTT.

The V gene is TRBV28, the J gene TRBJ2-7, with D possibly being TRBD1 (5 bases). The CDR3 sequence is 15 residues long. Germline V CDR1 and CDR2: MDHEN, SYDVKM. Between the trimmed V and J ends, which lost 5 bases and 1 base, there was a span of 15 bases. CDR3 region: CASSRNTGKSYEQYF. The CDR3 DNA follows: TGTGCCAGCAGTCGAAATACAGGTAAATCCTACGAGCAGTACTTC.

The chain recombines TRBV6-5 with TRBJ2-7, with D possibly matching TRBD2 (5 bases). This CDR3 is 15 amino acids long. CDR1 is MNHEY and CDR2 is SVGAGI in the germline V gene. Trimming left V 2 bases short and J 0 bases short, with 11 bases between. CDR3 bases: TGTGCCAGCAGTTACGGTTCGGGGTCCTCCTACGAGCAGTACTTC. Its translation: CASSYGSGSSYEQYF.

The V gene is TRBV4-1, the J gene TRBJ1-4, with a tentative D call TRBD1 (5 bases). CDR3 length: 16 residues. Germline CDR1 and CDR2: MGHRA and YSYEKL. V was clipped by 5 bases and J by 3 bases, with 16 bases between them. In DNA, the CDR3 is TGCGCCAGCAGCTCCATGGGGAAAGGGGCTAATGAAAAACTGTTTTTT. Its translation is CASSSMGKGANEKLFF.

The gene calls are TRBV19 and TRBJ1-1; D gene ambiguous. In germline, CDR1 is LNHDA, CDR2 SQIVND (reference sequence). Trimming removed 6 bases from V and 4 bases from J, with 12 bases in between. This CDR3 is built from 13 residues. The CDR3: CASSLLSGTEAFF. As DNA, the CDR3 is TGTGCCAGTAGCCTCCTCTCGGGCACTGAAGCTTTCTTT.

J is TRBJ1-2 and V is TRBV5-5, with 7 nucleotides matching TRBD1. CDR3 length: 14 amino acids. The J segment lost 4 bases and the V segment lost 4 bases, leaving 7 bases of the junction unmatched. Germline V gene data show CDR1 as SGHKS and CDR2 as YYEKEE (reference sequence). CDR3 region: CASSRQGDPYGYTF. CDR3 DNA: TGTGCCAGCAGCAGACAGGGAGACCCCTATGGCTACACCTTC.